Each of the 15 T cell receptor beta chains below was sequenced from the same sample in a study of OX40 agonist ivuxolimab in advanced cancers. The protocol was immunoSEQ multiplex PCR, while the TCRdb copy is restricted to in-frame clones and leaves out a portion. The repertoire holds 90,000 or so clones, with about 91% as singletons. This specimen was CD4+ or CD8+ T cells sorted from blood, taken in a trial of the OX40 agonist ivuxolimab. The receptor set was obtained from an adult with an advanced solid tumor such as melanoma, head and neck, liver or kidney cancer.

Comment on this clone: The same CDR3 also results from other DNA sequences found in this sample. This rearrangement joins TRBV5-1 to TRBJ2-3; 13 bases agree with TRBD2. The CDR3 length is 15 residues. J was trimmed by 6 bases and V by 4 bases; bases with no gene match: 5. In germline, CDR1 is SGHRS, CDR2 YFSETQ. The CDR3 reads CASSLGLAGPDTQYF. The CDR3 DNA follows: TGCGCCAGCAGCCTGGGACTAGCGGGACCGGATACGCAGTATTTT.

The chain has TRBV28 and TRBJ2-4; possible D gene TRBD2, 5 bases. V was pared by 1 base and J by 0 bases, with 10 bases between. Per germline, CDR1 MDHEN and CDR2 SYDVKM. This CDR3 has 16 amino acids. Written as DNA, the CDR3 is TGTGCCAGCAGTTTATTGGGAGATCTAGCCAAAAACATTCAGTACTTC. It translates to CASSLLGDLAKNIQYF.

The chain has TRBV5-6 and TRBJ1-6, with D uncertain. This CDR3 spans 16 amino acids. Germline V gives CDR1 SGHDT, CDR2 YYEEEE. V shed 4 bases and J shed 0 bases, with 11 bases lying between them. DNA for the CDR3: TGTGCCAGCAGCCGTCGGGTCAGCTCCTATAATTCACCCCTCCACTTT. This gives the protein CASSRRVSSYNSPLHF.

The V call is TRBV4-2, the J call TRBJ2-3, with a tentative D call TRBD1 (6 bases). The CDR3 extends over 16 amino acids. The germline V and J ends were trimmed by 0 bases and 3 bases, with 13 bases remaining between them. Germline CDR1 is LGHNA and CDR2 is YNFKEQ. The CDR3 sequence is CASSQDTGQRTDTQYF. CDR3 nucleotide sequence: TGTGCCAGCAGCCAAGATACAGGACAGAGGACAGATACGCAGTATTTT.

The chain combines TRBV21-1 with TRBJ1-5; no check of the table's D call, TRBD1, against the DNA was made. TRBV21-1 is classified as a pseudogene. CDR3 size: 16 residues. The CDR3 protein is CASSKDEQYSNQPQHF. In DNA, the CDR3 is TGTGCCAGCAGCAAAGATGAACAGTATAGCAATCAGCCCCAGCATTTT.

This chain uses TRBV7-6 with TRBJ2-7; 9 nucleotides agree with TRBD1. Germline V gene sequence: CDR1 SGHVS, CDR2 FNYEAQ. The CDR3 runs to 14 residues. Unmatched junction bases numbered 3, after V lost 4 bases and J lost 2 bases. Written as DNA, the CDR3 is TGTGCCAGCAGCTCCGGGACAGGGCCCTACGAGCAGTACTTC. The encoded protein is CASSSGTGPYEQYF.

CDR3 region: CASSPQPGQTTNEKLFF. The CDR3 DNA reads as TGTGCCAGCTCACCTCAACCGGGACAGACAACTAATGAAAAACTGTTTTTT. V usage is TRBV18 and J usage is TRBJ1-4, with 7 bases matching TRBD1. V dropped 3 bases and J dropped 0; count of bases not matched to a gene: 7. From germline, CDR1 is KGHSH and CDR2 LQKENI. This CDR3 region has 17 residues.

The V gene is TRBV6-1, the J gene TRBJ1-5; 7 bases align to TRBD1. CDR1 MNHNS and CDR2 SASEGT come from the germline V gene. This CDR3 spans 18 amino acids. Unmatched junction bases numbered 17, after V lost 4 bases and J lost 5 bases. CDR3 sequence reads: CASSGPAKTTGFHQPQHF. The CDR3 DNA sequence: TGTGCCAGCAGTGGGCCGGCCAAGACGACAGGGTTTCATCAGCCCCAGCATTTT.

The CDR3 region has the DNA TGTGCCAGCAGCCCTAGAGAAACAGGGTACAGCAGCTATGGCTACACCTTC. Its protein is CASSPRETGYSSYGYTF. The genes are TRBV5-6 and TRBJ1-2, with a tentative D call TRBD1 (6 bases). The CDR3 is made up of 17 amino acids. V was clipped by 4 bases and J by 4 bases, with 23 bases between them. Looked up from germline, CDR1 is SGHDT and CDR2 is YYEEEE.

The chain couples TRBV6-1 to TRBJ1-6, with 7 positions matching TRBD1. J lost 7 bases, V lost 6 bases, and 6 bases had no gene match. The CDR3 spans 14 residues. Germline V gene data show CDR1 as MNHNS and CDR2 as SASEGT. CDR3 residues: CASRTTGRNSPLHF. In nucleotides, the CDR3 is TGTGCCAGCAGGACGACAGGGAGAAATTCACCCCTCCACTTT.

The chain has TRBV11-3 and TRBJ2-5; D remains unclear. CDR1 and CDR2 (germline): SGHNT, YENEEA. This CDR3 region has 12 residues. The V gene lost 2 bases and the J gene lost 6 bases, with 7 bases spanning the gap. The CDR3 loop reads CASSLQSKTQYF. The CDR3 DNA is TGTGCCAGCAGCTTACAGTCGAAGACCCAGTACTTC.

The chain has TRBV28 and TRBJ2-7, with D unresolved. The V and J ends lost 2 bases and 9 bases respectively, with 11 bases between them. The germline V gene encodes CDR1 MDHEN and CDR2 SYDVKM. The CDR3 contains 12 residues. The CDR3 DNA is TGTGCCAGCAGTTTAAAAGGGTATCGGCAGTACTTC. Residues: CASSLKGYRQYF.

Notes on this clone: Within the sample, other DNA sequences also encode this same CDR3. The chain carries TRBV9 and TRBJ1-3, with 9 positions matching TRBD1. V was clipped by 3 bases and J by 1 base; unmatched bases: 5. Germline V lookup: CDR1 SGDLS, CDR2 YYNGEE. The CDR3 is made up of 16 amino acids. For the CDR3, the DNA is TGTGCCAGCAGCGAGGGACAGGGTTTTTCTGGAAACACCATATATTTT. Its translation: CASSEGQGFSGNTIYF.

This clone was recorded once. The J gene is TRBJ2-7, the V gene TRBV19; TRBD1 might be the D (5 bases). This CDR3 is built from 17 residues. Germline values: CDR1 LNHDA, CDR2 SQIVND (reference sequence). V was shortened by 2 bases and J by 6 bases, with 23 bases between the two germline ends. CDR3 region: CASSIKGPGFSFAEQYF. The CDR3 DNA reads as TGTGCCAGTAGTATAAAGGGGCCTGGGTTTTCCTTCGCCGAGCAGTACTTC.

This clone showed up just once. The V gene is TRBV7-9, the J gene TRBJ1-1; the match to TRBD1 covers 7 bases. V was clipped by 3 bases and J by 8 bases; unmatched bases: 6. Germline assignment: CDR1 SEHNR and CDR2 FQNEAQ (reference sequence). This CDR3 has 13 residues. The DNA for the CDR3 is TGTGCCAGCAGCTTGCTGACAGGGAGGGAAGCTTTCTTT. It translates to CASSLLTGREAFF. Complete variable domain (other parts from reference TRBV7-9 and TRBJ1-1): DTGVSQNPRHKITKRGQNVTFRCDPISEHNRLYWYRQTLGQGPEFLTYFQNEAQLEKSRLLSDRFSAERPKGSFSTLEIQRTEQGDSAMYLCASSLLTGREAFFGQGTRLTVV.